These 26 T cell receptor beta chains originate from one sample sequenced in a study of T cells in women clearing cervical HPV infection. Sequenced by immunoSEQ multiplex PCR; TCRdb stores in-frame clones only, minus some. In all, the sample yields around 35,000 clones. The specimen sequenced was blood buffy coat. Receptors were obtained from a woman aged 18 to 75 with a cervical HPV16 infection that either progressed to CIN3+ or cleared (not recorded which).

About this clone itself: From the germline J gene comes the end of the CDR3, since the read stops 3 residues before it. The chain couples TRBV2 to TRBJ2-3; possible D gene TRBD1, 5 bases. Germline loops: CDR1 SNHLY, CDR2 FYNNEI. CDR3 size: 14 residues. Trimming cost V 6 bases and J 2 bases, with 12 bases left between them. CDR3 region: CASSLGQATDTQYF. Partial CDR3 DNA: TGTGCCAGCAGCCTAGGACAAGCCACAGATACG.

Turning to this clone: The read gets to within 3 residues of the CDR3 end, and the germline J gene fills in the rest. This chain connects TRBV20-1 to TRBJ1-2; D might be TRBD1 (6 bases). The length of the CDR3 is 19 residues. Germline CDR1 DFQATT, CDR2 SNEGSKA (reference sequence). V dropped 0 bases and J dropped 0 bases, with 23 bases sitting between them. CDR3 amino acids: CSARDWAGVGFLANYGYTF. The part of the CDR3 DNA that was read is TGCAGTGCTAGAGATTGGGCAGGGGTCGGATTTTTAGCTAACTATGGC.

On this clone itself: The read is 3 residues too short to cover the CDR3 end, so that end is filled in from the germline J gene. The gene calls are TRBV19 and TRBJ1-2, with D unresolved. Trimming removed 2 bases from V and 5 bases from J, with 18 bases in between. The germline gives CDR1 LNHDA, CDR2 SQIVND (reference sequence). The CDR3 spans 16 residues. This CDR3 is CASSISPWTGGYGYTF. Incomplete CDR3 DNA: TGTGCCAGTAGTATATCTCCATGGACGGGCGGGTATGGC.

Concerning this clone: The read comes to an end 3 residues before the CDR3 does, leaving the germline J gene to fill in the end. This chain joins TRBV18 and TRBJ2-3; perhaps TRBD2 as D (5 bases). The CDR3 totals 13 residues. Germline CDR1 reads KGHSH; CDR2 reads LQKENI. The part of the CDR3 DNA that was read is TGTGCCAGCTCACTCGGGGTGCAAGAGACG. Its translation is CASSLGVQET. The whole CDR3 protein reads CASSLGVQETQYF.

Of note for this clone: From the germline J gene comes the end of the CDR3, since the read stops 3 residues before it. The genes are TRBV6-1 and TRBJ2-2; 8 nucleotides match TRBD1. From germline, CDR1 is MNHNS and CDR2 SASEGT. This CDR3 region has 15 residues. J gave up 1 base and V 4 bases, and 2 bases lay outside the gene matches. Incomplete CDR3 DNA: TGTGCCAGCAGTGGGACAGGGCAGAACACCGGGGAG. Translating it yields CASSGTGQNTGE. The CDR3, in full, reads CASSGTGQNTGELFF.

Concerning this clone itself: With the read ending 3 residues before the CDR3 end, the germline J gene is used to fill in that end. The chain has TRBV19 and TRBJ2-5; 8 nucleotides agree with TRBD1. With V trimmed by 1 base and J by 1 base, 2 bases remained unmatched. The CDR3 is 15 residues long. Germline loops: CDR1 LNHDA, CDR2 SQIVND (reference sequence). The CDR3 spells CASSIGTGIQETQYF. The DNA read from the CDR3 is TGTGCCAGTAGTATAGGGACAGGGATCCAAGAGACC.

As to this clone: The CDR3 goes on 3 residues after the read ends, and that part is filled in from the germline J gene. This same CDR3 is encoded by further DNA sequences in the sample. This chain joins TRBV19 and TRBJ1-2; no reliable D call. The CDR3 covers 13 residues. Looked up from germline, CDR1 is LNHDA and CDR2 is SQIVND (reference sequence). CDR3 in amino acids: CASSIRSSYDYTF. CDR3 bases read: TGTGCCAGTAGTATCCGTAGCTCCTACGAC.

On this clone itself: The observed sequence ends 3 residues before the CDR3 terminus, with the missing tail filled in from the germline J gene. The chain recombines TRBV7-9 with TRBJ1-2; 8 nucleotides match TRBD1. Germline values: CDR1 SEHNR, CDR2 FQNEAQ (reference sequence). The CDR3 loop spans 15 amino acids. The DNA read from the CDR3 is TGTGCCAGCAGCTTACCAGGGGGCGTTTTGGGAGGC. Its translation is CASSLPGGVLGG. The whole CDR3 protein is CASSLPGGVLGGYTF.

About this clone: The CDR3 is cut off 3 residues early in the read; its end comes from the germline J gene. The rearrangement joins TRBV30 to TRBJ2-4, with D maybe TRBD1 (5 bases). The V end lost 0 bases, the J end lost 0 bases, and 9 bases lay between the germline ends. CDR1 and CDR2 (germline): GTSNPN, SVGIG (reference sequence). The CDR3 loop spans 15 amino acids. CDR3 DNA, as far as it was read: TGTGCCTGGAGTGTTGGGGCCTTAGCCAAAAACATT. It translates to CAWSVGALAKNI. The whole CDR3 sequence is CAWSVGALAKNIQYF. Drawing the rest from reference TRBV30 and TRBJ2-4, the complete variable domain is SQTIHQWPATLVQPVGSPLSLECTVEGTSNPNLYWYRQAAGRGLQLLFYSVGIGQISSEVPQNLSASRPQDRQFILSSKKLLLSDSGFYLCAWSVGALAKNIQYFGAGTRLSVL.

A remark on this clone: The read terminates 3 residues ahead of where the CDR3 ends, so the germline J gene completes it. This chain uses TRBV23-1 with TRBJ1-3; possible D gene TRBD1, 6 bases. TRBV23-1 is recorded as an ORF, its role being uncertain. CDR3 length equals 16 residues. Trimming took 0 bases from V and 3 from J, leaving 12 bases between them. CDR3 residues: CASSQSKGVFGNTIYF. The sequenced part of the CDR3 DNA is TGCGCCAGCAGTCAATCGAAGGGGGTATTTGGAAACACC.

Concerning this clone itself: The read ends 3 residues early relative to the CDR3; the germline J gene fills the gap. The chain recombines TRBV7-9 with TRBJ2-3, with D unclear. Trimming left V 4 bases short and J 0 bases short, with 5 bases between. CDR1 is SEHNR, CDR2 FQNEAQ, per germline (reference sequence). The CDR3 extends over 13 amino acids. The covered CDR3 bases are TGTGCCAGCAGCTCGACAAGCACAGATACG. Protein product: CASSSTSTDT. The whole CDR3 protein reads CASSSTSTDTQYF.

Of note for this clone: The CDR3 end is not reached by the read, which stops 3 residues before it; the germline J gene fills it in. The V call is TRBV6-1, the J call TRBJ2-7; TRBD1 agrees at 8 bases. Germline V gene data show CDR1 as MNHNS and CDR2 as SASEGT. CDR3 length: 13 residues. V dropped 4 bases and J dropped 3; count of bases not matched to a gene: 2. CDR3 amino acids: CASSGDRGYEQYF. CDR3 bases read: TGTGCCAGCAGTGGTGACAGGGGCTACGAG.

The CDR3 here is CASSLDRVREKLFF. The part of the CDR3 DNA that was read is TGTGCCAGCAGCCTCGACAGGGTACGAGAAAAA. The chain carries TRBV7-9 and TRBJ1-4, with 7 positions matching TRBD1. The read halts 3 residues ahead of the CDR3 end, with the missing end drawn from the germline J gene. Unmatched junction bases numbered 8, after V lost 5 bases and J lost 8 bases. CDR1 is SEHNR and CDR2 is FQNEAQ in the germline V gene (reference sequence). The CDR3 contains 14 residues.

On this clone itself: The read ends 3 residues before the CDR3 terminus; that terminus is restored from the germline J gene. V gene TRBV6-2 or TRBV6-3 combines with J gene TRBJ2-3; 7 bases line up with TRBD2. Germline CDR1 is MNHEY and CDR2 is SVGEGT. The CDR3 sequence is 14 residues long. Incomplete CDR3 DNA: TGTGCCAGCAGTTACTCGGGGGGGGGTCAGCCG. The encoded protein is CASSYSGGGQP. The entire CDR3 is CASSYSGGGQPQYF.

Notes on this clone: The observed sequence ends 3 residues before the CDR3 terminus, with the missing tail filled in from the germline J gene. The chain has TRBV5-1 and TRBJ2-1, with TRBD2 matching 13 bases. The CDR3 length is 15 residues. CDR1 is SGHRS, CDR2 YFSETQ, per germline. Trimming cost V 2 bases and J 7 bases; bases outside gene matches: 3. CDR3 in amino acids: CASSLLAGGGNEQFF. The DNA read from the CDR3 is TGCGCCAGCAGCTTACTAGCGGGGGGGGGAAATGAG.

As regards this clone: The read finishes 3 residues shy of the CDR3 end, and the germline J gene is used to complete it. This rearrangement joins TRBV30 to TRBJ1-1, with D possibly matching TRBD1 (6 bases). This CDR3 has 11 amino acids. V was cut by 3 bases and J by 7 bases, with 9 bases left in between. The germline CDR1 and CDR2 sequences are GTSNPN and SVGIG (reference sequence). The sequenced part of the CDR3 DNA is TGTGCCTGGAGCTGGACAGTTGAA. Translation gives CAWSWTVE. The complete CDR3 sequence is CAWSWTVEAFF.

Turning to this clone: The read falls 3 residues short of the CDR3 end, and the missing part is taken from the germline J gene. V usage is TRBV5-6 and J usage is TRBJ1-5; D is undetermined. CDR3 length: 14 residues. Germline CDR1 and CDR2: SGHDT and YYEEEE. V lost 1 base and J 6 bases, leaving 11 bases between the germline ends. The CDR3: CASSLSPGSQPQHF. CDR3 DNA (partial): TGTGCCAGCAGCTTGTCCCCGGGGTCTCAGCCC.

As to this clone: The CDR3 end falls 3 residues outside the read, so it is completed with the germline J gene. The chain recombines TRBV7-8 with TRBJ2-2; 9 nucleotides match TRBD1. The germline V gene encodes CDR1 SGHVS and CDR2 FQNEAQ. Germline trimming cut 5 bases from V and 4 bases from J; bases unmatched to any gene: 5. The CDR3 is 15 amino acids. The CDR3 bases that were read are TGTGCCAGCAGCCAAAGACAGGGGGGCACCGGGGAG. It encodes CASSQRQGGTGE. The complete CDR3 protein is CASSQRQGGTGELFF.

Note on this clone: The read ends 3 residues early relative to the CDR3; the germline J gene fills the gap. The rearrangement uses TRBV30 and TRBJ2-3; 11 nucleotides line up with TRBD2. Germline V gene lookup returns CDR1 GTSNPN and CDR2 SVGIG (reference sequence). Trimming cost V 4 bases and J 5 bases; bases outside gene matches: 14. The length of the CDR3 is 17 residues. The sequenced CDR3 bases are TGTGCCTGGAACGTCCTTGTAGCGGGAGGGCCCTTAGATACG. As protein: CAWNVLVAGGPLDT. The entire CDR3 reads CAWNVLVAGGPLDTQYF.

In regard to this clone: The CDR3 end is not reached by the read, which stops 3 residues before it; the germline J gene fills it in. This chain connects TRBV7-3 to TRBJ2-3, with D possibly being TRBD1 (5 bases). The CDR3 runs to 15 residues. The germline V gene has CDR1 SGHTA and CDR2 FQGTGA. Incomplete CDR3 DNA: TGTGCCAGCAGCTTGGGGCAGGGAACCCAAGAGACG. As protein: CASSLGQGTQET. The full CDR3 reads CASSLGQGTQETQYF.

A remark on this clone: The CDR3 is cut off 3 residues early in the read; its end comes from the germline J gene. The V and J genes are TRBV20-1 and TRBJ2-5, with 11 bases lining up with TRBD2. The length of the CDR3 is 15 residues. Looked up from germline, CDR1 is DFQATT and CDR2 is SNEGSKA (reference sequence). The trim removed 3 bases at V and 5 bases at J, leaving 8 bases unmatched. The part of the CDR3 DNA that was read is TGCAGTGCTAGTAAGGGGACTAGCGGTTCCGAGACC. It yields the protein CSASKGTSGSET. The full CDR3 sequence reads CSASKGTSGSETQYF.

About this clone itself: The DNA ends 3 residues before the CDR3 does, and the rest of the CDR3 is filled in from the germline J gene. This chain connects TRBV18 to TRBJ2-5; TRBD2 agrees at 11 bases. Trimming cost V 4 bases and J 3 bases; bases outside gene matches: 13. The CDR3 loop spans 18 amino acids. The germline CDR1 and CDR2 sequences are KGHSH and LQKENI. The CDR3 DNA, read in part, is TGTGCCAGCTCACGCTTAGCGGGAGGGCCGAGACAAAAAGAGACC. This gives the protein CASSRLAGGPRQKET. The CDR3 reads in full as CASSRLAGGPRQKETQYF.

Details on this clone: Sequencing ends 3 residues short of the CDR3 end; the germline J gene provides the rest. The J gene is TRBJ2-1, the V gene TRBV6-4; 15 bases align to TRBD2. The ends lost 4 bases at V and 8 bases at J; junction bases unmatched: 6. CDR1 is MRHNA and CDR2 is SNTAGT in the germline V gene. The CDR3 contains 16 residues. The CDR3 protein is CASSGGLAGGSDEQFF. CDR3 DNA (partial): TGTGCCAGCAGTGGGGGACTAGCGGGAGGATCGGATGAG.

Note on this clone: The CDR3 extends 3 residues past the end of the read, so its final part is completed from the germline J gene. This chain connects TRBV4-1 to TRBJ1-2; 7 bases map to TRBD1. Germline V gene sequence: CDR1 MGHRA, CDR2 YSYEKL. The CDR3 spans 14 residues. V gave up 4 bases and J gave up 3 bases; unmatched junction bases: 5. Here the CDR3 reads CASSRKTGDYGYTF. CDR3 DNA (partial): TGCGCCAGCAGCCGGAAAACAGGGGACTATGGC.

With respect to this clone: The read ends 3 residues shy of where the CDR3 ends; the end is completed using the germline J gene. V and J are TRBV2 and TRBJ2-3; D is perhaps TRBD1 (5 bases). The CDR3 totals 15 residues. Germline V gene data show CDR1 as SNHLY and CDR2 as FYNNEI. V was clipped by 10 bases and J by 2 bases, with 19 bases between them. CDR3 loop: CATSSLGQITDTQYF. CDR3 DNA (partial): TGTGCCACCTCCAGCCTGGGGCAAATCACAGATACG.

Comment on this clone: The read is 3 residues too short to cover the CDR3 end, so that end is filled in from the germline J gene. The chain couples TRBV30 to TRBJ1-1; TRBD1 matches at 9 bases. The CDR3 has 13 amino acids. Unmatched junction bases numbered 6, after V lost 4 bases and J lost 6 bases. Per germline, CDR1 GTSNPN and CDR2 SVGIG (reference sequence). CDR3 bases read: TGTGCCTGGAATAAACAGGGGGCTGCTGAA. Encoded protein: CAWNKQGAAE. The CDR3 as a whole reads CAWNKQGAAEAFF.